The 9 T cell receptor beta chains below were found in one sample sequenced in a study of blood T cell repertoires in COVID-19. TCRdb's copy holds only in-frame clones and misses some; the assay was immunoSEQ multiplex PCR. The repertoire holds about 180,000 clones, with roughly nine tenths as singletons. Sequences were obtained from peripheral blood. The receptors shown here come from a woman aged 25 to 39 with active or convalescent COVID-19.

The chain employs TRBV6-5 and TRBJ1-3, with no clear D. Germline assignment: CDR1 MNHEY and CDR2 SVGAGI. The V end lost 0 bases, the J end lost 3 bases, and 12 bases lay between the germline ends. This CDR3 has 16 amino acids. The CDR3 DNA reads as TGTGCCAGCAGTTACTCGGTGGCCCTCGTTGGAAACACCATATATTTT. Translation gives CASSYSVALVGNTIYF.

V and J are TRBV29-1 and TRBJ2-5; D perhaps matches TRBD2 (6 bases). This CDR3 comprises 13 residues. Trimming shortened V by 3 bases and J by 5 bases, and 13 bases separated the two germline ends. CDR1 and CDR2 (germline): SQVTM, ANQGSEA. CDR3 nucleotide sequence: TGCAGCGTTGAGGGGACGGCGGGGGAGACCCAGTACTTC. Its protein is CSVEGTAGETQYF.

CDR3 sequence: CASRRGQLLGYEQYF. CDR3 bases: TGTGCCAGCAGACGGGGACAGCTCCTCGGCTACGAGCAGTACTTC. This chain uses TRBV6-5 with TRBJ2-7; the match to TRBD1 covers 7 bases. The CDR3 is 15 residues long. With 6 bases clipped from V and 3 bases from J, the junction kept 11 bases outside the gene matches. CDR1 and CDR2 (germline): MNHEY, SVGAGI.

This clone was seen once. The gene calls are TRBV6-5 and TRBJ1-4; 7 positions match TRBD1. The V segment lost 0 bases and the J segment 8 bases; nucleotides outside the gene matches: 6. The germline gives CDR1 MNHEY, CDR2 SVGAGI. CDR3 length: 15 amino acids. The CDR3 DNA follows: TGTGCCAGCAGTTACTCTTACAGGGACAGAGAAAAACTGTTTTTT. Translation: CASSYSYRDREKLFF.

The chain couples TRBV6-5 to TRBJ1-3; TRBD1 matches at 7 bases. The germline gives CDR1 MNHEY, CDR2 SVGAGI. The trim removed 6 bases at V and 0 bases at J, leaving 2 bases unmatched. This CDR3 has 14 residues. CDR3 sequence (DNA): TGTGCCAGCAGGGGGACAGACTCTGGAAACACCATATATTTT. Encoded protein: CASRGTDSGNTIYF.

The chain is built from TRBV2 and TRBJ2-2; 15 positions match TRBD2. Germline lookup yields CDR1 SNHLY and CDR2 FYNNEI. The CDR3 loop spans 17 amino acids. The V and J ends lost 4 bases and 2 bases, in that order; junction bases with no gene match: 2. This CDR3 reads CASSAGLAGGNTGELFF. The CDR3 coding sequence is TGTGCCAGCAGTGCGGGACTAGCGGGGGGAAACACCGGGGAGCTGTTTTTT.

J is TRBJ1-1 and V is TRBV19; 7 bases are shared with TRBD1. Germline V gene lookup returns CDR1 LNHDA and CDR2 SQIVND (reference sequence). CDR3 length: 13 residues. V shed 7 bases and J 3 bases; nucleotides not matched to a gene: 5. CDR3 coding DNA: TGTGCCAGTACCGGACAGGTATACACTGAAGCTTTCTTT. It specifies CASTGQVYTEAFF.

The table lists this clone with a count of one. For the CDR3, the DNA is TGTGCCAGCAGAACGGGGGGCTCGGGTCAGCCCCAGCATTTT. It translates to CASRTGGSGQPQHF. This chain joins TRBV6-5 and TRBJ1-5, with D perhaps TRBD1 (6 bases). Germline V lookup: CDR1 MNHEY, CDR2 SVGAGI. The CDR3 is made up of 14 amino acids. The V and J ends lost 6 bases and 6 bases respectively, with 15 bases between them.

V and J are TRBV29-1 and TRBJ2-2; D is uncertain. Trimming removed 5 bases at V and 1 base at J, with 11 bases between. The CDR3 runs to 14 residues. CDR1 and CDR2 from the germline V gene are SQVTM and ANQGSEA. The DNA for the CDR3 is TGCAGCGTTCAACAGACAAGGAACACCGGGGAGCTGTTTTTT. Its protein product is CSVQQTRNTGELFF.